This TCR beta chain was documented in a study of blood T cell repertoires in COVID-19. Study background: The United States, Italy and Spain provided the acute and convalescent COVID-19 samples.

Measured with immunoSEQ multiplex PCR; TCRdb has only the in-frame clones, and not every one. Of roughly 300,000 clones in the sample, about 90% are singletons; the top ten hold roughly 1%. Across about two dozen US areas, participants ranged in age from about 18 to 100 years. Researchers sorted participants into cohorts using their self-reported clinical history. Recovery among Cohort 3 donors was established by two negative PCRs, clearance, or symptom resolution. The material sequenced was PBMCs or T cells enriched from blood (not recorded which). This sequence was found in a woman in her twenties or thirties who had recovered from COVID-19.

The CDR3, as DNA: TGTGCCAGCAGCTTAAGGACTCGCACAGATACGCAGTATTTT. This codes for CASSLRTRTDTQYF. This chain uses TRBV7-6 with TRBJ2-3; maybe TRBD2 (5 bases). The CDR3 sequence is 14 residues long. Germline-derived CDR1 and CDR2 are SGHVS and FNYEAQ. Trimming left V 2 bases short and J 1 base short, with 7 bases between.